The rows below give T cell receptor beta chains drawn from one sample of a study of beta chain features in type 1 diabetes. Clones were read by immunoSEQ multiplex PCR, and TCRdb kept only the in-frame ones, dropping some. Here the sample spans 120,000 or so clones, roughly 17% being singletons. Sequencing used central memory CD4+ T cells from blood. The receptors come from a man aged 18 to 35 with type 1 diabetes. Each CDR3 is given with its conserved first and last residue. Fields, in order: V gene, J gene, clone size, D gene, CDR3 protein, CDR3 DNA. A D gene is named only where the DNA matches it firmly. Size tells how often a clone was seen (once, few, many) or the class of an expanded clone, and some rows leave it out.

v_gene: TRBV29-1; j_gene: TRBJ1-1; abundance: few; d_gene: -; CDR3aa: CSVEDGTRAFF; CDR3nt: TGCAGCGTTGAAGATGGAACTAGAGCTTTCTTT
v_gene: TRBV28; j_gene: TRBJ1-5; abundance: -; d_gene: -; CDR3aa: CASNGPGEALRSSQPQHF; CDR3nt: TGTGCCAGCAACGGTCCAGGGGAGGCCTTAAGGTCGAGTCAGCCCCAGCATTTT
v_gene: TRBV11-2; j_gene: TRBJ2-7; abundance: few; d_gene: -; CDR3aa: CASSAYSYEQYF; CDR3nt: TGTGCCAGCAGCGCGTACAGCTACGAGCAGTACTTC
v_gene: TRBV4-1; j_gene: TRBJ2-2; abundance: few; d_gene: -; CDR3aa: CASSQDPAGELFF; CDR3nt: TGCGCCAGCAGCCAAGATCCGGCCGGGGAGCTGTTTTTT
v_gene: TRBV7-2; j_gene: TRBJ2-7; abundance: -; d_gene: -; CDR3aa: CASSLALGEQYF; CDR3nt: TGTGCCAGCAGCTTAGCGCTGGGGGAGCAGTACTTC
v_gene: TRBV29-1; j_gene: TRBJ2-3; abundance: many; d_gene: -; CDR3aa: CSSGGVTDTQYF; CDR3nt: TGCAGCTCTGGTGGAGTTACAGATACGCAGTATTTT
v_gene: TRBV6-5; j_gene: TRBJ1-6; abundance: -; d_gene: -; CDR3aa: CASSYSEVSPLHF; CDR3nt: TGTGCCAGCAGTTACTCGGAGGTGTCACCCCTCCACTTT
v_gene: TRBV5-4; j_gene: TRBJ1-1; abundance: many; d_gene: TRBD1; CDR3aa: CASTGQTNTEAFF; CDR3nt: TGTGCCAGCACGGGACAGACTAACACTGAAGCTTTCTTT
v_gene: TRBV30; j_gene: TRBJ2-7; abundance: -; d_gene: -; CDR3aa: CAWSVLAGEQYF; CDR3nt: TGTGCCTGGAGTGTACTCGCGGGGGAGCAGTACTTC
v_gene: TRBV7-7; j_gene: TRBJ2-5; abundance: -; d_gene: TRBD1; CDR3aa: CASSLAGGGWETQYF; CDR3nt: TGTGCTAGCAGCTTAGCAGGGGGCGGCTGGGAGACCCAGTACTTC
v_gene: TRBV6-5; j_gene: TRBJ1-2; abundance: few; d_gene: TRBD1; CDR3aa: CASSPGTGHYGYTF; CDR3nt: TGTGCCAGCAGCCCAGGGACAGGTCACTATGGCTACACCTTC
v_gene: TRBV7-2; j_gene: TRBJ2-3; abundance: medium-sized; d_gene: -; CDR3aa: CASRSTSSSQYF; CDR3nt: TGTGCCAGCAGATCGACTAGTTCGTCGCAGTATTTT
v_gene: TRBV5-4; j_gene: TRBJ2-5; abundance: many; d_gene: TRBD1; CDR3aa: CASSLDRGRSWEETQYF; CDR3nt: TGTGCCAGCAGTCTGGACAGGGGGCGTAGTTGGGAAGAGACCCAGTACTTC
v_gene: TRBV7-2; j_gene: TRBJ2-6; abundance: few; d_gene: -; CDR3aa: CASRDSGANVLTF; CDR3nt: TGTGCCAGCAGGGACTCCGGGGCCAACGTCCTGACTTTC
v_gene: TRBV28; j_gene: TRBJ2-4; abundance: few; d_gene: -; CDR3aa: CASGGALDIQYF; CDR3nt: TGTGCCAGCGGGGGGGCGCTCGACATTCAGTACTTC
v_gene: TRBV2; j_gene: TRBJ1-1; abundance: -; d_gene: -; CDR3aa: CASSESEMITEAFF; CDR3nt: TGTGCCAGCAGTGAATCCGAGATGATCACTGAAGCTTTCTTT
v_gene: TRBV15; j_gene: TRBJ2-5; abundance: many; d_gene: TRBD2; CDR3aa: CATSTSEQYQETQYF; CDR3nt: TGTGCCACCAGTACTAGCGAACAGTACCAAGAGACCCAGTACTTC
v_gene: TRBV27; j_gene: TRBJ2-7; abundance: -; d_gene: -; CDR3aa: CASSWGRESYEQYF; CDR3nt: TGTGCCAGCAGTTGGGGCAGGGAATCCTACGAGCAGTACTTC
v_gene: TRBV5-1; j_gene: TRBJ2-5; abundance: few; d_gene: TRBD2; CDR3aa: CASSPGLAGGETQYF; CDR3nt: TGCGCCAGCAGCCCGGGACTAGCGGGAGGAGAGACCCAGTACTTC
v_gene: TRBV14; j_gene: TRBJ2-7; abundance: -; d_gene: -; CDR3aa: CASSQDRKQHQYF; CDR3nt: TGTGCCAGCAGCCAAGATCGGAAACAACATCAGTACTTC
v_gene: TRBV5-4; j_gene: TRBJ2-5; abundance: few; d_gene: TRBD2; CDR3aa: CASSFGSGRKEETQYF; CDR3nt: TGTGCCAGCAGCTTTGGGAGCGGGAGAAAGGAAGAGACCCAGTACTTC
v_gene: TRBV11-3; j_gene: TRBJ2-4; abundance: few; d_gene: TRBD1; CDR3aa: CASSLERDRGEFNIQYF; CDR3nt: TGTGCCAGCAGCTTAGAGCGGGACAGGGGGGAATTCAACATTCAGTACTTC
v_gene: TRBV7-9; j_gene: TRBJ1-1; abundance: few; d_gene: -; CDR3aa: CASSSSMNTEAFF; CDR3nt: TGTGCCAGCAGCTCATCCATGAACACTGAAGCTTTCTTT
v_gene: TRBV4-3; j_gene: TRBJ2-3; abundance: many; d_gene: TRBD1; CDR3aa: CASSPGQGTDTQYF; CDR3nt: TGCGCCAGCAGCCCAGGACAGGGCACAGATACGCAGTATTTT
v_gene: TRBV2; j_gene: TRBJ2-4; abundance: -; d_gene: -; CDR3aa: CASSSQVDIQYF; CDR3nt: TGTGCCAGCAGCTCCCAAGTGGACATTCAGTACTTC
v_gene: TRBV6-1; j_gene: TRBJ1-1; abundance: few; d_gene: -; CDR3aa: CASGFSYQNTEAFF; CDR3nt: TGTGCCAGCGGCTTCAGCTATCAGAACACTGAAGCTTTCTTT
v_gene: TRBV5-4; j_gene: TRBJ1-1; abundance: few; d_gene: -; CDR3aa: CASSLNREVTEAFF; CDR3nt: TGTGCCAGCAGCTTAAACAGGGAAGTCACTGAAGCTTTCTTT
v_gene: TRBV6-6; j_gene: TRBJ2-1; abundance: few; d_gene: -; CDR3aa: CASSYSREQFF; CDR3nt: TGTGCCAGCAGTTACTCGAGGGAGCAGTTCTTC
v_gene: TRBV2; j_gene: TRBJ2-5; abundance: few; d_gene: -; CDR3aa: CASMRILSGETQYF; CDR3nt: TGTGCCAGCATGAGGATCCTCTCGGGAGAGACCCAGTACTTC
v_gene: TRBV7-2; j_gene: TRBJ2-7; abundance: -; d_gene: -; CDR3aa: CASSLGYGTTYEQYF; CDR3nt: TGTGCCAGCAGCTTAGGTTATGGCACTACCTACGAGCAGTACTTC
v_gene: TRBV30; j_gene: TRBJ1-2; abundance: few; d_gene: TRBD1; CDR3aa: CAWSVREGANYGYTF; CDR3nt: TGTGCCTGGAGTGTACGAGAGGGGGCGAACTATGGCTACACCTTC
v_gene: TRBV10-3; j_gene: TRBJ1-2; abundance: -; d_gene: -; CDR3aa: CAISELEGYGYTF; CDR3nt: TGTGCCATCAGTGAGTTGGAGGGATATGGCTACACCTTC
v_gene: TRBV30; j_gene: TRBJ1-3; abundance: -; d_gene: -; CDR3aa: CAWTPIGGNTIYF; CDR3nt: TGTGCCTGGACCCCTATTGGGGGGAACACCATATATTTT
v_gene: TRBV5-6; j_gene: TRBJ2-3; abundance: many; d_gene: TRBD2; CDR3aa: CASSLTSGGASTDTQYF; CDR3nt: TGTGCCAGCAGCTTGACTAGCGGGGGAGCGAGCACAGATACGCAGTATTTT
v_gene: TRBV6-4; j_gene: TRBJ2-3; abundance: few; d_gene: -; CDR3aa: CASSLGLTDTQYF; CDR3nt: TGTGCCAGCAGTTTAGGTTTGACAGATACGCAGTATTTT
v_gene: TRBV29-1; j_gene: TRBJ1-1; abundance: many; d_gene: -; CDR3aa: CSVEEQENTEAFF; CDR3nt: TGCAGCGTTGAAGAACAGGAAAACACTGAAGCTTTCTTT
v_gene: TRBV29-1; j_gene: TRBJ2-7; abundance: -; d_gene: TRBD2; CDR3aa: CSVGREGPYEQYF; CDR3nt: TGCAGCGTTGGGCGGGAGGGCCCCTACGAGCAGTACTTC
v_gene: TRBV7-6; j_gene: TRBJ2-5; abundance: few; d_gene: TRBD2; CDR3aa: CASSLTQLAGQETQYF; CDR3nt: TGTGCCAGCAGCTTAACTCAACTAGCGGGGCAGGAGACCCAGTACTTC
v_gene: TRBV10-3; j_gene: TRBJ1-1; abundance: few; d_gene: -; CDR3aa: CAISRTPGEDGEAFF; CDR3nt: TGTGCCATCAGTCGAACGCCGGGTGAGGACGGCGAAGCTTTCTTT
v_gene: TRBV5-1; j_gene: TRBJ2-1; abundance: few; d_gene: -; CDR3aa: CASSPSSASNNEQFF; CDR3nt: TGCGCCAGCAGCCCTTCTAGTGCATCAAACAATGAGCAGTTCTTC
v_gene: TRBV5-1; j_gene: TRBJ2-3; abundance: few; d_gene: TRBD2; CDR3aa: CASSPLISGGWADTQYF; CDR3nt: TGCGCCAGCAGCCCGCTTATTAGCGGGGGGTGGGCGGATACGCAGTATTTT
v_gene: TRBV2; j_gene: TRBJ2-1; abundance: -; d_gene: -; CDR3aa: CASSERGESNEQFF; CDR3nt: TGTGCCAGCAGTGAACGCGGGGAGTCCAATGAGCAGTTCTTC
v_gene: TRBV7-2; j_gene: TRBJ2-3; abundance: -; d_gene: -; CDR3aa: CASSPEVLNTQYF; CDR3nt: TGTGCCAGCAGCCCCGAGGTCCTAAATACGCAGTATTTT
v_gene: TRBV6-4; j_gene: TRBJ2-1; abundance: -; d_gene: TRBD2; CDR3aa: CASSKTSGDYNEQFF; CDR3nt: TGTGCCAGCAGTAAGACTAGCGGAGACTACAATGAGCAGTTCTTC
v_gene: TRBV1; j_gene: TRBJ2-3; abundance: -; d_gene: -; CDR3aa: CTSSQRGSDTQYF; CDR3nt: TGCACCAGCAGCCAACGAGGGTCAGATACGCAGTATTTT
v_gene: TRBV29-1; j_gene: TRBJ2-1; abundance: few; d_gene: TRBD1; CDR3aa: CSVGTGGDEQFF; CDR3nt: TGCAGCGTTGGGACAGGGGGGGATGAGCAGTTCTTC
v_gene: TRBV7-3; j_gene: TRBJ2-3; abundance: many; d_gene: TRBD1; CDR3aa: CASSLNPGQGSDTQYF; CDR3nt: TGTGCCAGCAGCTTAAACCCCGGACAGGGCTCTGATACGCAGTATTTT